This T cell receptor beta chain came from a study of cytomegalovirus exposure and HLA in healthy donors. The J segment lost 11 bases and the V segment lost 2 bases, leaving 12 bases of the junction unmatched. The CDR3 contains 15 residues. Germline assignment: CDR1 SGDLS and CDR2 YYNGEE. A remark on this clone: Its antigen is not known.

The PCR employed 60 Vbeta primers together with 13 Jbeta primers. Per the original data handling: Roughly 10 million shared chains were among about 80 million unique TCR beta chains counted in a later analysis. Some clones are missing from TCRdb's copy, which holds only in-frame ones; the method was immunoSEQ multiplex PCR. The V and J calls and clone size come from that table; D and trimming were worked out from the DNA. The data show about 200,000 clones, around 79% seen once. Findings and limits, study-wide: Presence/absence analyses supposed approximately even sequencing depth among donors.

All the people who gave samples were healthy bone marrow donors. This chain uses TRBV9 with TRBJ2-4; 8 positions agree with TRBD1. This clonotype was obtained from a male donor in good health and CMV-seropositive. Material: PBMCs. In DNA form, the CDR3 reads TGTGCCAGCAGCGTGACAGGGGACGGCCTAAGCCTTCAGTACTTC. It is translated as CASSVTGDGLSLQYF.